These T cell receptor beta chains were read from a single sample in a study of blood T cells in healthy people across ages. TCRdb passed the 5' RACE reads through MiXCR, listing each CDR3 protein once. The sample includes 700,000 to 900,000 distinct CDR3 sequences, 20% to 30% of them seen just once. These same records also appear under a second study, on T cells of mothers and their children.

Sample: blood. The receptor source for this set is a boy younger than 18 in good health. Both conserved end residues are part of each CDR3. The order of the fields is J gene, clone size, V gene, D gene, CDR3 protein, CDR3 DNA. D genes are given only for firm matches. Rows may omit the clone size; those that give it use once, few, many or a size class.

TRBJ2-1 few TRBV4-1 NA CASSQDPARVVDNEQFF TGCGCCAGCAGCCAAGATCCCGCCAGGGTTGTGGACAATGAGCAGTTCTTC
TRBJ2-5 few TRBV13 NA CASSYSDTQETQYF TGTGCCAGCAGCTACTCGGACACCCAAGAGACCCAGTACTTC
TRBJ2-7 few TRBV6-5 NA CASSSKKGGGPYEQYF TGTGCCAGCAGTTCCAAGAAGGGGGGGGGCCCCTACGAGCAGTACTTC
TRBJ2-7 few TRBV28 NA CASSPGEREQYF TGTGCCAGCAGCCCGGGTGAGCGCGAGCAGTACTTC
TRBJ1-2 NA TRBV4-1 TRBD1 CASSQGRQGRDGYTF TGCGCCAGCAGCCAAGGACGACAGGGTCGGGATGGCTACACCTTC
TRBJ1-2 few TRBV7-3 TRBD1 CASSPGQESGYTF TGTGCCAGCAGCCCGGGACAGGAGTCTGGCTACACCTTC
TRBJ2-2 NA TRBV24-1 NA CATSDLQMRPALNTGELFF TGTGCCACCAGTGATTTGCAAATGAGGCCCGCCCTGAACACCGGGGAGCTGTTTTTT
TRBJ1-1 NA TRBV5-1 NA CASSLWGQGNTEAFF TGCGCCAGCAGCCTGTGGGGGCAGGGGAACACTGAAGCTTTCTTT
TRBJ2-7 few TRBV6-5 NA CASSTTTSPTYEQYF TGTGCCAGCAGTACCACGACAAGCCCCACCTACGAGCAGTACTTC
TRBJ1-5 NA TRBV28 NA CASGSLNQPQHF TGTGCCAGCGGCTCCCTTAATCAGCCCCAGCATTTT